This T cell receptor (beta chain) was profiled in a study of neurological immune-mediated disorders. General study results and limits: No CDR3 amino acid sequences recurred among expanded clones across subjects, suggesting private repertoires in all groups. There was no association between the multiple sclerosis repertoire cluster and any clinical or MRI feature.

The cDNA came from 5'RACE, which used 10-nucleotide random UMIs. TCRdb re-called the 5' RACE reads through MiXCR, storing one row per CDR3 protein. The sample contains over 60,000 distinct CDR3 sequences, 4.5% to 6.5% of which appear only once. This CDR3 is built from 20 residues. The V end lost 7 bases, the J end lost 0 bases, and 31 bases lay between the germline ends. There are many counts of this clonotype. Its antigen is still unknown. This sequence was found in a woman younger than 45 with multiple sclerosis. The J gene is TRBJ2-7, the V gene TRBV12-3 or TRBV12-4; perhaps TRBD1 as D (5 bases). Source material: PBMCs. The CDR3 here is CASNLLDSMRPDISSYEQYV. DNA for the CDR3: TGTGCCAGCAACTTACTCGACTCTATGCGCCCGGACATTTCCTCCTACGAGCAGTACGTC.